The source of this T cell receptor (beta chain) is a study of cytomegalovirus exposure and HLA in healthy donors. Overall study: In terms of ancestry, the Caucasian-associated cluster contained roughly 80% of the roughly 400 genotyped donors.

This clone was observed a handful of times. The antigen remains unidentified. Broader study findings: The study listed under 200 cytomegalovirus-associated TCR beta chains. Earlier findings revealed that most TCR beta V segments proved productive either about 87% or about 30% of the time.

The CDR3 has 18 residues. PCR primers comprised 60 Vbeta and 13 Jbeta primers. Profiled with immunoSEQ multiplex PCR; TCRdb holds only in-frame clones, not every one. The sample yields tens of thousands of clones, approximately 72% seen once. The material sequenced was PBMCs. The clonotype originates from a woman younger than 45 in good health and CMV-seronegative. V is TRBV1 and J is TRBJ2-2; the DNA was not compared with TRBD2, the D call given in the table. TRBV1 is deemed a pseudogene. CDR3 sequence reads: CTSSQDRTSRLNTGELFF. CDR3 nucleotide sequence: TGCACCAGCAGCCAAGATAGGACTAGCCGCCTTAACACCGGGGAGCTGTTTTTT.